This record concerns one T cell receptor beta chain sequence. Its antigen is currently unknown. Time point: peripheral blood 6 weeks after treatment start. Libraries were prepared by immunoSEQ multiplex PCR; TCRdb keeps only in-frame clonotypes and omits some of them. The sample includes some 110,000 clones, around 89% of them seen just once. This specimen comes from a study of PD-L1 blockade in urothelial cancer. Study at large: Most patients, about 85% of the roughly 29, were males with bladder-origin cancer. A median of approximately 140,000 T cells was found in the blood samples. Previous chemotherapy exposure amounted to 0 to 3 regimens for patients. Overall study findings and caveats: The study found that durable-benefit patients expanded tumor-associated blood clones more at 3 weeks.

Sequencing used PBMCs, obtained around atezolizumab (anti-PD-L1) treatment. The TCR comes from a man aged 60-69 years with urothelial cancer.

DNA of the CDR3: TGTGCCAGCTCACGTGACAGGGTAGTATCACCCCTCCACTTT. Protein sequence: CASSRDRVVSPLHF. This chain joins TRBV18 and TRBJ1-6; 7 nucleotides align to TRBD1. V dropped 4 bases and J dropped 10; count of bases not matched to a gene: 7. The germline V gene encodes CDR1 KGHSH and CDR2 LQKENI. This CDR3 spans 14 amino acids.